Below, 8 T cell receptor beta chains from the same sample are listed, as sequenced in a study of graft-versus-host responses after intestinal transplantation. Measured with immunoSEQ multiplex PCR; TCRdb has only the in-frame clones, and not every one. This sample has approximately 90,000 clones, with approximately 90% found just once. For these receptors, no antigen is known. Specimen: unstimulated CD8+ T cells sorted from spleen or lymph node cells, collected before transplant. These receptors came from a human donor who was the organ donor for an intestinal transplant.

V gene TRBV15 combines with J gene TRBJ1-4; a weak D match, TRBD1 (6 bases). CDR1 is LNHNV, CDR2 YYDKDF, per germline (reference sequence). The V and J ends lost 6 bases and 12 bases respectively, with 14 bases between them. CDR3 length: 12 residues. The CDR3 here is CATRGYTGQLFF. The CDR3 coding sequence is TGTGCCACCAGGGGATACACAGGGCAACTGTTTTTT.

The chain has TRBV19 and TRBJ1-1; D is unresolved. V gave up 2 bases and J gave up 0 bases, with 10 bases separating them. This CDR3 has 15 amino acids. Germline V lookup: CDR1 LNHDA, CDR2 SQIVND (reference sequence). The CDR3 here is CASSISPSLNTEAFF. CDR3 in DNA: TGTGCCAGTAGTATATCCCCCAGTCTGAACACTGAAGCTTTCTTT.

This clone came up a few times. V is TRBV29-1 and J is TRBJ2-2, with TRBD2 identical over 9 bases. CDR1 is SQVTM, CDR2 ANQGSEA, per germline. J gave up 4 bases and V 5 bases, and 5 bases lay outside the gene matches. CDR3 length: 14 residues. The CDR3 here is CSVSRRGGTGELFF. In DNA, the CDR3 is TGCAGCGTTTCCAGGCGGGGGGGCACCGGGGAGCTGTTTTTT.

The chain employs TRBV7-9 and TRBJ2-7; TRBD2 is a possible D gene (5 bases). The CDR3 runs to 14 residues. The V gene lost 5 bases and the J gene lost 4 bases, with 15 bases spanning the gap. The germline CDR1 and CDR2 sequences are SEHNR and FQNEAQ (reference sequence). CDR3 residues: CASSLYQRVYEQYF. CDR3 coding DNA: TGTGCCAGCAGCCTCTACCAGAGGGTGTACGAGCAGTACTTC. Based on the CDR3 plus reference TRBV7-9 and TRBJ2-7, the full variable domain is DTGVSQNPRHKITKRGQNVTFRCDPISEHNRLYWYRQTLGQGPEFLTYFQNEAQLEKSRLLSDRFSAERPKGSFSTLEIQRTEQGDSAMYLCASSLYQRVYEQYFGPGTRLTVT.

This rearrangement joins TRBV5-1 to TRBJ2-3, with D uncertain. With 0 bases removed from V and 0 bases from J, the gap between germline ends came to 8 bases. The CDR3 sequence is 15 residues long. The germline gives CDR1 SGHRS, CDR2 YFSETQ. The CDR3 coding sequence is TGCGCCAGCAGCTTGGGATCGACGAGCACAGATACGCAGTATTTT. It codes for CASSLGSTSTDTQYF.

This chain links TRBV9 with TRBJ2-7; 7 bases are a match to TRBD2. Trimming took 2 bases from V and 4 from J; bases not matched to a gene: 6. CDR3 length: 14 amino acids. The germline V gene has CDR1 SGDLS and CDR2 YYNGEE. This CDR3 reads CASSVGSGSYEQYF. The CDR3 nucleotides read TGTGCCAGCAGCGTGGGTAGCGGGTCTTACGAGCAGTACTTC. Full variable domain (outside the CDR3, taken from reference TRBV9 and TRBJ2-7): DSGVTQTPKHLITATGQRVTLRCSPRSGDLSVYWYQQSLDQGLQFLIQYYNGEERAKGNILERFSAQQFPDLHSELNLSSLELGDSALYFCASSVGSGSYEQYFGPGTRLTVT.

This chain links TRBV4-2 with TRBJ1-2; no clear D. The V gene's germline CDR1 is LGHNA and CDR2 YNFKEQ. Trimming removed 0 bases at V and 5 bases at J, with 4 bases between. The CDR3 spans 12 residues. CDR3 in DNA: TGTGCCAGCAGCCAAGATCCGTATGGCTACACCTTC. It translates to CASSQDPYGYTF.

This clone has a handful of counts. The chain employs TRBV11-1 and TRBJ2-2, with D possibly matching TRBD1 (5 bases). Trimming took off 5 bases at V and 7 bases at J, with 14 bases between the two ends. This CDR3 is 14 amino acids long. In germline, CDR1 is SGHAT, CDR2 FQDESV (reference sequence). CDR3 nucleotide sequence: TGTGCCAGCAGCAAGAGTAGGGGTAGCGGGGAGCTGTTTTTT. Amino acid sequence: CASSKSRGSGELFF.